This T cell receptor beta chain came from a study of shared clonotypes between healthy human individuals. General observations from the study: Against clonotypes common to all four donors, non-shared ones had lower generation probabilities.

The CDR3 runs 18 residues. Germline CDR1 is SEHNR and CDR2 is FQNEAQ (reference sequence). V dropped 6 bases and J dropped 2 bases, with 20 bases sitting between them. Sorted-subset replicate PCRs used around 200 ng DNA, about 30,000 T cell genomes. Libraries were prepared by immunoSEQ multiplex PCR; TCRdb keeps only in-frame clonotypes and omits some of them. The sample gives tens of thousands of clones, under 65% of which show up once; around 50% is in the top ten. Remarks on this clone: Its antigen remains unknown.

The chain joins TRBV7-9 to TRBJ2-6; possible D gene TRBD1, 5 bases. Specimen: memory CD8+ T cells sorted from blood. Subset specified: CD45RO+ cells pooled with CCR7-negative TemRA cells. The sequence derives from a man younger than 45 in good health. CDR3 nucleotide sequence: TGTGCCAGCAGTGGTCTGTTCAGGGAATCCACTGGGGCCAACGTCCTGACTTTC. As protein: CASSGLFRESTGANVLTF.